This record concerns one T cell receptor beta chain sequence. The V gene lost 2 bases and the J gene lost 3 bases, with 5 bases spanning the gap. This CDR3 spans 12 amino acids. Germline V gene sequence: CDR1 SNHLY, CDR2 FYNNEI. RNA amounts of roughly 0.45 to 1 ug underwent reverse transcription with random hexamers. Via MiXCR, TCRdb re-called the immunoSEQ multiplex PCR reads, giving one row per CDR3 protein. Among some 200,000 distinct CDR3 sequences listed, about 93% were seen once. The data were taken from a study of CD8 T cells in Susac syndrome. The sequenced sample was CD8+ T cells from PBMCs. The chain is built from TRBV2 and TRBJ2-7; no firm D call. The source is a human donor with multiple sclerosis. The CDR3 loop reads CASSESYYEQYF. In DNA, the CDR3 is TGTGCCAGCAGTGAATCCTACTACGAGCAGTACTTC.